Detailed here is one TCR beta chain. This CDR3 comprises 18 residues. Germline CDR1 and CDR2: MGHRA and YSYEKL. V shed 4 bases and J shed 0 bases, with 21 bases lying between them. This entry belongs to a study of cytomegalovirus exposure and HLA in healthy donors. 60 Vbeta and 13 Jbeta primers were used in PCR. Profiling relied on immunoSEQ multiplex PCR, and the TCRdb table lists in-frame clones only, not all of them. The table shows about 200,000 clones, with about 70% occurring only once. The sequenced sample consisted of PBMCs. The chain combines TRBV4-1 with TRBJ1-1; a weak D match, TRBD1 (5 bases). The receptor was derived from a woman aged 30 to 39 in good health and CMV-seronegative. CDR3 residues: CASSPPGGTQRVNTEAFF. In DNA form, the CDR3 reads TGCGCCAGCAGCCCCCCCGGGGGGACCCAAAGGGTGAACACTGAAGCTTTCTTT.